Listed below are T cell receptor beta chains from one sample, sequenced in a study of tumour-infiltrating T cells in Burkitt lymphoma. Clones were sequenced by immunoSEQ multiplex PCR, and TCRdb holds only the in-frame ones, with some missing. The repertoire includes more than 8,500 clones, about two thirds of them detected once, and approximately 5.6% sits in the top ten. Input material: tumor tissue. The receptors here all came from a human donor with diffuse large B-cell lymphoma. Each CDR3 is given with its conserved first and last residue. The D gene is left open where the match is weak. The size field is filled for only some rows; it gives once, few, many or a size class.

- TRBJ1-2 - TRBV6-1 TGTGCCAGCACGGGACGGACCAGGGTAGCTTTGGGCTACACCTTC CASTGRTRVALGYTF
few TRBJ1-2 - TRBV15 TGTGCCACCAGTAGGGATCTCTATGGCTACACCTTC CATSRDLYGYTF
- TRBJ2-2 - TRBV27 TGTGCCAGCAGCCAAGACGGTCCAGTCCGGGAGCTGTTTTTT CASSQDGPVRELFF
- TRBJ1-1 - TRBV20-1 TGCAGTGCCTATCGGTCCACTGAAGCTTTCTTT CSAYRSTEAFF
- TRBJ2-3 TRBD1 TRBV5-4 TGTGCCAGCAGGACCCGAACAGGGGCCGGCACAGATACGCAGTATTTT CASRTRTGAGTDTQYF
- TRBJ1-1 - TRBV6-4 TGTGCCAGCAGTGCCTCGACAGATGGGAACACTGAAGCTTTCTTT CASSASTDGNTEAFF
- TRBJ2-1 - TRBV6-5 TGTGCCAGCAGCTCAGAGGGGCTGGGGTACAATGAGCAGTTCTTC CASSSEGLGYNEQFF
- TRBJ2-7 - TRBV14 TGTGCCAGCAGCCAGGGTGAGGGGGGCTTATACGAGCAGTACTTC CASSQGEGGLYEQYF
- TRBJ1-1 - TRBV11-3 TGTGCCAGCAGCTTAGATCTCACAGCTGAAGCTTTCTTT CASSLDLTAEAFF
- TRBJ1-5 - TRBV10-3 TGTGCCATCAGTGTTGGGGATCAGCCCCAGCATTTT CAISVGDQPQHF
- TRBJ2-2 - TRBV7-9 TGTGCCAGCAGCTTCATCCGGTTCGGGACCGGGGAGCTGTTTTTT CASSFIRFGTGELFF
- TRBJ2-3 TRBD2 TRBV13 TGTGCCAGCAGCTTAAGAGCGGGGGCCCTTCGGGATACGCAGTATTTT CASSLRAGALRDTQYF
once TRBJ1-4 - TRBV5-6 TGTGCCAGCAGCTTCGGGACAACTAATGAAAAACTGTTTTTT CASSFGTTNEKLFF
- TRBJ1-3 - TRBV20-1 TGCAGTGTTTTCTCTGGAAACACCATATATTTT CSVFSGNTIYF
few TRBJ1-3 TRBD1 TRBV11-2 TGTGCCAGCAGCTTAGCAGGGGGCTCTGGAAACACCATATATTTT CASSLAGGSGNTIYF
once TRBJ1-1 TRBD1 TRBV19 TGTGCCAGTAGGGGACAGGGGGCTTCTCACACTGAAGCTTTCTTT CASRGQGASHTEAFF
- TRBJ2-1 TRBD1 TRBV6-5 TGTGCCAGCAGTTACTCGGGACAGATCCCCACAATTGAGCAGTTCTTC CASSYSGQIPTIEQFF
- TRBJ2-3 - TRBV5-1 TGCGCCAGCAGCCGACAGGTGTCCACAGATACGCAGTATTTT CASSRQVSTDTQYF
- TRBJ2-1 TRBD1 TRBV5-4 TGTGCCAGCAGCTCCCGGGACAGGGTTCCTGAGCAGTTCTTC CASSSRDRVPEQFF
medium-sized TRBJ1-2 - TRBV18 TGTGCCAGCTCCAACACCCTTATGGGCTACACCTTC CASSNTLMGYTF
- TRBJ1-4 - TRBV10-3 TGTGCCATCAGTTCGGGGGAGACTAATGAAAAACTGTTTTTT CAISSGETNEKLFF
- TRBJ2-2 - TRBV7-8 TGTGCCAGCAGCTTAGCGGACAGATTCACCGGGGAGCTGTTTTTT CASSLADRFTGELFF
few TRBJ1-6 - TRBV5-6 TGTGCCAGCAGCCCTCCCTCGGGTTTACCCCTCCACTTT CASSPPSGLPLHF
- TRBJ1-4 - TRBV6-1 TGTGCCAGCAGAAAAGAGACGGTGGGAGGCGAAAAACTGTTTTTT CASRKETVGGEKLFF
- TRBJ1-4 - TRBV30 TGTGCCTGGTCTGTTCCGGCGGGCCTCTCCTTTAATGAAAAACTGTTTTTT CAWSVPAGLSFNEKLFF
- TRBJ1-3 - TRBV18 TGTGCCAGCTCAGCCCAACTCACTACAAACTCTGGAAACACCATATATTTT CASSAQLTTNSGNTIYF
- TRBJ1-4 TRBD1 TRBV2 TGTGCCAGCAGTCCTAGACAGGGATTGAGTGAAAAACTGTTTTTT CASSPRQGLSEKLFF
few TRBJ1-1 - TRBV2 TGTGCCAGCAGTCTAATTTGGGACATGAACACTGAAGCTTTCTTT CASSLIWDMNTEAFF
- TRBJ2-3 - TRBV29-1 TGCAGCGTTGGGGGACATCGAAGCACAGATACGCAGTATTTT CSVGGHRSTDTQYF
- TRBJ1-1 - TRBV7-9 TGTGGAGCAGGACAGCCCCTGAACACTGAAGCTTTCTTT CGAGQPLNTEAFF
once TRBJ2-5 TRBD2 TRBV7-9 TGTGCCAGCAGCCTGACTAGCGGCGAAGAGACCCAGTACTTC CASSLTSGEETQYF
- TRBJ2-1 - TRBV6-6 TGTGCCAGCAGTTACGGGCAGGTCTACAATGAGCAGTTCTTC CASSYGQVYNEQFF
- TRBJ1-3 - TRBV6-6 TGTGCCAGCATAGGGACAAACTCTGGAAACACCATATATTTT CASIGTNSGNTIYF
- TRBJ2-5 TRBD1 TRBV5-1 TGCGCCAGCAGCTTGGGACAGGGCCTACAAGAGACCCAGTACTTC CASSLGQGLQETQYF
- TRBJ1-1 - TRBV5-6 TGTGCCAGCAGCTGGGGGGCTCGGACTGAAGCTTTCTTT CASSWGARTEAFF
- TRBJ1-1 - TRBV19 TGTGCCAGCCACCGGGGTTCCCTCACTGAAGCTTTCTTT CASHRGSLTEAFF
- TRBJ1-5 - TRBV28 TGTGCCAGCAGCTATGACAGTAATAGCAATCAGCCCCAGCATTTT CASSYDSNSNQPQHF
- TRBJ1-6 - TRBV7-6 TGTGCCAGCAGCTTAGAACAGGATTCACCCCTCCACTTT CASSLEQDSPLHF
- TRBJ1-1 - TRBV6-6 TGTGCCAGCGCCCCTTGGGAGGGGGGCACTGAAGCTTTCTTT CASAPWEGGTEAFF
- TRBJ1-6 TRBD1 TRBV6-5 TGTGCCAGCAGTTACGACAGGGGTTTCGCCCCCCTCCACTTT CASSYDRGFAPLHF
- TRBJ1-3 - TRBV6-6 TGTGCCAGCAGTTACGGAGTCTACTCTGGAAACACCATATATTTT CASSYGVYSGNTIYF
- TRBJ2-3 TRBD2 TRBV10-2 TGCGCCAGCAGTTGGACTAGCCCCACAGATACGCAGTATTTT CASSWTSPTDTQYF
- TRBJ2-7 - TRBV6-5 TGTGCCAGCAGTTACTCGACGGACACTAGCTACGAGCAGTACTTC CASSYSTDTSYEQYF
few TRBJ2-5 TRBD2 TRBV5-1 TGCGCCAGCAGCACCGGTACTAGCGACCAAGAGACCCAGTACTTC CASSTGTSDQETQYF